This T cell receptor (beta chain) was documented in a study of follicular helper T cells after annual influenza vaccination. Documented time point: 2015-2016 season, 7 days after influenza vaccination. Unmatched junction bases numbered 22, after V lost 8 bases and J lost 3 bases. Per germline, CDR1 PRHDT and CDR2 FYEKMQ (reference sequence). The CDR3 spans 19 residues. Data came from immunoSEQ multiplex PCR; TCRdb stores just in-frame clones and leaves some out. The data hold 9,500 or so clones, with 82% observed a single time. The chain is built from TRBV13 and TRBJ2-3, with 8 bases lining up with TRBD2. Material: CXCR5+ CD38- circulating T follicular helper cells from blood, obtained 7 days after influenza vaccination. Subset specified: circulating Tfh, non-naive CD4+CXCR5+PD-1+ (ICOS+CD38+ or ICOS-CD38-). The TCR sequence derives from an adult who received the influenza vaccine. CDR3 DNA sequence: TGTGCCAGCTCCTCTTATCCCCCCTCCCCGGGACTAGGAACAGATACGCAGTATTTT. It codes for CASSSYPPSPGLGTDTQYF.